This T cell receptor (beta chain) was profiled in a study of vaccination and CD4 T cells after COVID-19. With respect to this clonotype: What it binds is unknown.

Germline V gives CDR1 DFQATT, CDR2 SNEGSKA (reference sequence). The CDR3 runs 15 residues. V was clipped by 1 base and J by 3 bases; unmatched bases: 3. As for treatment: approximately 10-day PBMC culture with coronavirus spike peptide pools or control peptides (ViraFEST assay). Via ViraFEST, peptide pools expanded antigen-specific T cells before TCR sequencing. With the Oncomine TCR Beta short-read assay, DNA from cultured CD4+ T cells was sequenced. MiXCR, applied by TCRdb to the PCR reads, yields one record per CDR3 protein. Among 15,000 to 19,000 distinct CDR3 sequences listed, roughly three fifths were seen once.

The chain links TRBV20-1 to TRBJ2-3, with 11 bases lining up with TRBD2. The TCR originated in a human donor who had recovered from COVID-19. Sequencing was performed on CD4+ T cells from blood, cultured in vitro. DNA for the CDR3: TGCAGTGCTAGAGGGACTAGCGGGCTGACAGATACGCAGTATTTT. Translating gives CSARGTSGLTDTQYF.